The present entry profiles one T cell receptor (beta chain) with its context. As yet, its antigen is unknown. The germline V gene has CDR1 MDHEN and CDR2 SYDVKM. The CDR3 is 17 residues long. V was pared by 5 bases and J by 2 bases, with 9 bases of the junction left unmatched. The data derive from a study of cytomegalovirus exposure and HLA in healthy donors. Sequenced by immunoSEQ multiplex PCR; TCRdb stores in-frame clones only, minus some. In the table there are 65,000 to 70,000 clones, around 90% of which are singletons. Whole-study results and caveats: The dataset shows that most TCR sequences were rare, while some public TCRs occurred in many donors. TCR beta chains numbering 164 were designated cytomegalovirus-associated.

This receptor was identified in a man aged 18 to 30 in good health and CMV-seronegative. This rearrangement joins TRBV28 to TRBJ2-4; 10 bases agree with TRBD1. The sequenced sample was PBMCs. The CDR3 sequence is CASSGRQGALTKNIQYF. The CDR3 DNA follows: TGTGCCAGCAGTGGAAGACAGGGGGCATTGACCAAAAACATTCAGTACTTC.